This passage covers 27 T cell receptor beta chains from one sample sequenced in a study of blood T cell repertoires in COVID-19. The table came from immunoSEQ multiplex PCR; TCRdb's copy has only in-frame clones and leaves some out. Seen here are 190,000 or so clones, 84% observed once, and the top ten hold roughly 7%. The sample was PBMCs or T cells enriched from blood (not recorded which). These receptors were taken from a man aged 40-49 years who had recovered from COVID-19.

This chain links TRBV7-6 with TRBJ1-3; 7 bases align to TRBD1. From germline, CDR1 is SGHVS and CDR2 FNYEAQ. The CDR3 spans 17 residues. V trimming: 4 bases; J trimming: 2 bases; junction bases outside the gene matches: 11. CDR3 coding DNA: TGTGCCAGCAGCTCCCCGAGGGGGCTGAGGACTGGAAACACCATATATTTT. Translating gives CASSSPRGLRTGNTIYF.

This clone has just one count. The CDR3 DNA reads TGTGCCAGCAGTTACTCGAGATTATCAAGAGAGAACACTGAAGCTTTCTTT. It encodes CASSYSRLSRENTEAFF. The rearrangement links TRBV6-2 or TRBV6-3 to TRBJ1-1; no clear D. Trimming removed 0 bases from V and 1 base from J, with 15 bases in between. CDR1 MNHEY and CDR2 SVGEGT come from the germline V gene. The CDR3 covers 17 residues.

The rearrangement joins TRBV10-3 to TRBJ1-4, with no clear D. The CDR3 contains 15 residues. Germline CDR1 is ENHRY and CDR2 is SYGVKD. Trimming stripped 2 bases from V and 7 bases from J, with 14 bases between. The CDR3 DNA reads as TGTGCCATCAGTGAGCTTGCGGGCGCGGGTGAAAAACTGTTTTTT. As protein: CAISELAGAGEKLFF.

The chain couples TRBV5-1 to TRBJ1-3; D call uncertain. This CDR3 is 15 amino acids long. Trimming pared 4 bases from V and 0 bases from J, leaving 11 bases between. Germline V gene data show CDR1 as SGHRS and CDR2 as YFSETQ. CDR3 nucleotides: TGCGCCAGCAGCATGGGAGACACCTCTGGAAACACCATATATTTT. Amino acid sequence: CASSMGDTSGNTIYF.

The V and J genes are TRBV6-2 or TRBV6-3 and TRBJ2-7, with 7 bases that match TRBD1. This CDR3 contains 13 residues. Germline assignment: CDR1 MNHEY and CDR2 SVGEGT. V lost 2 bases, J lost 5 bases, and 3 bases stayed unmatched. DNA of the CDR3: TGTGCCAGCAGTTACCGGCAGGGGGACGAGCAGTACTTC. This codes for CASSYRQGDEQYF.

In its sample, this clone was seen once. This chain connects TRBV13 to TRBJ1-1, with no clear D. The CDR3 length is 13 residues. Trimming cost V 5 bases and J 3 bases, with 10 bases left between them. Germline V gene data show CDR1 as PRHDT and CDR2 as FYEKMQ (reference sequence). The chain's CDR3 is CASSPPSDTEAFF. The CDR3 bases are TGTGCCAGCAGCCCCCCCTCCGACACTGAAGCTTTCTTT.

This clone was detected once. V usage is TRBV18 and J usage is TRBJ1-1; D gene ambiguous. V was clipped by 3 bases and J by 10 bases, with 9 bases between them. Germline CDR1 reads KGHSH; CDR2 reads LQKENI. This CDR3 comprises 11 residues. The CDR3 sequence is CASSPGRGAFF. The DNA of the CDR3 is TGTGCCAGCTCACCTGGAAGAGGAGCTTTCTTT.

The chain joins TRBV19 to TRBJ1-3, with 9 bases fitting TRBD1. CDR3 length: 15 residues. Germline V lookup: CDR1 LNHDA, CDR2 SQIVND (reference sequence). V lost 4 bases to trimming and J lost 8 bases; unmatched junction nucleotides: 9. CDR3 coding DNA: TGTGCCAGTAGTACCCCACGGACAGGGGTGGACACCATATATTTT. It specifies CASSTPRTGVDTIYF.

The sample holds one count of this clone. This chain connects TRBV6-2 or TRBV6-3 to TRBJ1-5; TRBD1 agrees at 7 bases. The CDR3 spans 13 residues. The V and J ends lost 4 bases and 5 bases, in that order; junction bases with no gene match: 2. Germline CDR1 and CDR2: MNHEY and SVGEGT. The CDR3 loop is CASSLTGYQPQHF. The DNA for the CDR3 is TGTGCCAGCAGTTTGACAGGGTATCAGCCCCAGCATTTT.

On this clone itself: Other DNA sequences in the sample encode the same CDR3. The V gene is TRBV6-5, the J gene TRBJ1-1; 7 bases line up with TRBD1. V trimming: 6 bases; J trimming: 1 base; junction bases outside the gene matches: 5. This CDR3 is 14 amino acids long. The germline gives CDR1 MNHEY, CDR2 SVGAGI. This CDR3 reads CASRTDRANTEAFF. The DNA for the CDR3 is TGTGCCAGCAGGACTGACAGGGCGAACACTGAAGCTTTCTTT.

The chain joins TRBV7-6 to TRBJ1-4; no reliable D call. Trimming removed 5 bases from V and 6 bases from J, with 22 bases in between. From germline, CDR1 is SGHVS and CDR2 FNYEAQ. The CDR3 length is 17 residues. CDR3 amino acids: CASSRALSEASDEKLFF. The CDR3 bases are TGTGCCAGCAGCCGCGCCCTCTCAGAGGCTTCGGATGAAAAACTGTTTTTT.

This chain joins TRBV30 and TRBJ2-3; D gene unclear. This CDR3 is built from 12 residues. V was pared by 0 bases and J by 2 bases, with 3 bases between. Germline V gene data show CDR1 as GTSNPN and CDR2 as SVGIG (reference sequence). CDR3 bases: TGTGCCTGGAGTGTCCACACAGATACGCAGTATTTT. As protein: CAWSVHTDTQYF.

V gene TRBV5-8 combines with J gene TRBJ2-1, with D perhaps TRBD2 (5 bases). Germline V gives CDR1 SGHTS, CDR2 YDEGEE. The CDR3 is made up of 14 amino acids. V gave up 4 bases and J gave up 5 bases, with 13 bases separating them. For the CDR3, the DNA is TGTGCCAGCAGCCCGGGGATAGGGAACAATGAGCAGTTCTTC. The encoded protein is CASSPGIGNNEQFF. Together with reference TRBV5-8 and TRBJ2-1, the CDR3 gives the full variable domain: EAGVTQSPTHLIKTRGQQATLRCSPISGHTSVYWYQQALGLGLQFLLWYDEGEERNRGNFPPRFSGRQFPNYSSELNVNALELEDSALYLCASSPGIGNNEQFFGPGTRLTVL.

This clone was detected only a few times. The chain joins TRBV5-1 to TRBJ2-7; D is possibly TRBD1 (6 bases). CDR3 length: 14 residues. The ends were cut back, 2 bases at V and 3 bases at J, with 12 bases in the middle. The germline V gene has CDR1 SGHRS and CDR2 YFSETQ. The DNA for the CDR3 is TGCGCCAGCAGCTTCGACAGGCTGAACTACGAGCAGTACTTC. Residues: CASSFDRLNYEQYF.

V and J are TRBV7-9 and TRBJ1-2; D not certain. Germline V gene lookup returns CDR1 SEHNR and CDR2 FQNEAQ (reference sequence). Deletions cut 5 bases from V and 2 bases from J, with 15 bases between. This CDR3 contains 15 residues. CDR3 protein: CASSAADRLNYGYTF. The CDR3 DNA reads TGTGCCAGCAGCGCAGCGGACCGTCTAAACTATGGCTACACCTTC.

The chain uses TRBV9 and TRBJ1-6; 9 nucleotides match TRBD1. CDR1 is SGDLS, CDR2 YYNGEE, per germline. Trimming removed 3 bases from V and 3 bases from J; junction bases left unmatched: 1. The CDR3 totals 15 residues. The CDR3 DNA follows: TGTGCCAGCAGCGGGACAGGGGACTATAATTCACCCCTCCACTTT. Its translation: CASSGTGDYNSPLHF.

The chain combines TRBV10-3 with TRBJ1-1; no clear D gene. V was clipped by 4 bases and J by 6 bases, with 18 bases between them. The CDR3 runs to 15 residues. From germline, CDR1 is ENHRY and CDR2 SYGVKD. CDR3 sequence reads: CAISASRSANPEAFF. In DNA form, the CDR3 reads TGTGCCATCAGTGCCTCGAGGAGCGCAAACCCTGAAGCTTTCTTT.

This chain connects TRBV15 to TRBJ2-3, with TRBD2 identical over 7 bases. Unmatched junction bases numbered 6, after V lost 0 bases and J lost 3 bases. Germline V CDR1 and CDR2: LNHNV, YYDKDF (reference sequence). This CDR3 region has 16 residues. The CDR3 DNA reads TGTGCCACCAGCAGAGATCGGGGCGGGGGAACAGATACGCAGTATTTT. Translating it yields CATSRDRGGGTDTQYF.

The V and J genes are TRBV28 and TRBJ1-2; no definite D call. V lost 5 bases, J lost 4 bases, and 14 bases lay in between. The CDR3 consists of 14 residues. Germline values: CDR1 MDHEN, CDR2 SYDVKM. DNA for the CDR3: TGTGCCAGCAGTGAGGGAGGTCGGGGCTATGGCTACACCTTC. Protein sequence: CASSEGGRGYGYTF.

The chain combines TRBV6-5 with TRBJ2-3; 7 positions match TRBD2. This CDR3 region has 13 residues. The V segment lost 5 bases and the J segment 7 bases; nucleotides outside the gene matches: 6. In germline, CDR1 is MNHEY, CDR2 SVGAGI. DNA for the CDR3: TGTGCCAGCAGTACAGGCGGGGGAAATACGCAGTATTTT. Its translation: CASSTGGGNTQYF.

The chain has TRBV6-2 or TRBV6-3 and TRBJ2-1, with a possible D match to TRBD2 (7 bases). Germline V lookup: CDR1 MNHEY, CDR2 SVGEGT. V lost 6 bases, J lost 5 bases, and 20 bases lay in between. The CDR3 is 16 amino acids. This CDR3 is CASSSVRGADNNEQFF. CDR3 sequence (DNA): TGTGCCAGCAGCTCAGTACGGGGGGCCGATAACAATGAGCAGTTCTTC.

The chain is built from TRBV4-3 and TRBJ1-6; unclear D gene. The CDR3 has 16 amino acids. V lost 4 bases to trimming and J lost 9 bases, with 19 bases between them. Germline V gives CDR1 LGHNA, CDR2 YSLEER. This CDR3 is CASSLGGYSPVSPLHF. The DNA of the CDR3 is TGCGCCAGCAGCCTCGGAGGGTACAGCCCGGTTTCACCCCTCCACTTT.

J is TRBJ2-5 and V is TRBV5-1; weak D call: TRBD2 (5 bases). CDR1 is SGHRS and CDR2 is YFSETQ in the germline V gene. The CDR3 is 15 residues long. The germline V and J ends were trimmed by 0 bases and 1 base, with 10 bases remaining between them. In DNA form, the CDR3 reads TGCGCCAGCAGCTTGGCCGGGAAGATCCAAGAGACCCAGTACTTC. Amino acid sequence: CASSLAGKIQETQYF.

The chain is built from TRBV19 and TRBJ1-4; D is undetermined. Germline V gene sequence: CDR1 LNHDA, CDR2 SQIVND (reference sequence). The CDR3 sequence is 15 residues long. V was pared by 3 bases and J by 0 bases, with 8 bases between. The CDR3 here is CASSISSATNEKLFF. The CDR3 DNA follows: TGTGCCAGTAGTATTTCCTCTGCAACTAATGAAAAACTGTTTTTT.

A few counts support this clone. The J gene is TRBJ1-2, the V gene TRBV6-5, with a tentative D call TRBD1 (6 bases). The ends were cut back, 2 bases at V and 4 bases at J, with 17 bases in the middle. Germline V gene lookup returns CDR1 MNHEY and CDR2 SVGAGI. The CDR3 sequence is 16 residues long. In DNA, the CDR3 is TGTGCCAGCAGTTACGATCGTCGGGGGGCAGGCTATGGCTACACCTTC. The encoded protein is CASSYDRRGAGYGYTF.

CDR3 DNA sequence: TGTGCCAGTAGTATGCCGGAGATGAACACTGAAGCTTTCTTT. It is translated as CASSMPEMNTEAFF. V is TRBV19 and J is TRBJ1-1; D call uncertain. With 3 bases removed from V and 0 bases from J, the gap between germline ends came to 8 bases. Germline CDR1 reads LNHDA; CDR2 reads SQIVND (reference sequence). The CDR3 contains 14 residues.

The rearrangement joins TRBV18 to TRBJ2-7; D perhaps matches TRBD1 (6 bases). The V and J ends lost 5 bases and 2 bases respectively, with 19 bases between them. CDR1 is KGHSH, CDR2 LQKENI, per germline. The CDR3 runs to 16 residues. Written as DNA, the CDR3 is TGTGCCAGCTCAACCGGGACAACGGATTCGACCTACGAGCAGTACTTC. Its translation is CASSTGTTDSTYEQYF.